This TCR beta chain is drawn from a study of shared clonotypes between healthy human individuals (dated by TCRdb to 2020 to 2022). About the investigation overall: A few men and a couple of women, aged 18 to 49 years, made up the cohort. For each donor, CD4 naive and CD4 memory were each run on three plates, CD8 naive on two plates, and CD8 memory on one plate. To estimate repertoire size and how much clonotypes are shared between individuals, the study performed deep sequencing of blood TCR repertoires from about 5 healthy adults. Between about 0.8 and 8.9 billion PBMCs per donor were obtained by leukapheresis. To increase sequencing depth and limit assay-specific biases, TCR repertoire library preparation and sequencing were carried out by different laboratories using diverse techniques.

Points the paper makes about the study in general: Sharing across a few donors was observed for roughly 5% of naive CD4, less than 4% of naive CD8, roughly 2.4% of memory CD4, and roughly 0.43% of memory CD8 clonotypes. Sampling was restricted to blood, and TCR repertoires in tissue are likely to differ from TCR repertoires in blood. Incomplete sequencing was indicated by rarefaction of sorted-subset datasets, despite the large sequencing depth. Compared with non-shared clonotypes, the clonotypes found in all four sorted-subset donors had higher generation probabilities. Because the study included only a small number of donors, the genetic and exposure-history diversity represented was limited. Pairwise subsampling led to the expectation that sequencing depth would affect the degree of clonotype sharing among donors. Naive subsets generally had larger estimated clonotype richness than memory subsets did.

In its sample, this clone was seen a few times. Its antigen remains unidentified. Per-base qualities were not stored, and no clone one base away is much larger. The donors were healthy, HIV-negative adults who had no recently reported acute infections or vaccinations. Every donor was a Caucasian adult living in Nashville, Tennessee, USA. CD4+ T cells were enriched through magnetic negative selection, after which naive cells were positively selected on CD45RA and the remaining negative fraction served as the memory subset. Blood was obtained by leukapheresis, after which PBMCs were separated by Ficoll-Histopaque density gradient centrifugation and cryopreserved in liquid nitrogen vapor phase. Analytical flow cytometry was used to check the purity and quantity of every magnetically sorted T cell population. Genomic DNA was isolated from each sorted fraction and quantified by UV absorbance on a Nanodrop 2000c.

CDR3 length: 11 amino acids, cysteine to phenylalanine. Kept here is only the CDR3 DNA, which spans 33 bases and is read in frame from base 1. The germline V gene yields MNHEY for CDR1 and SVGAGI for CDR2. The junction carries 4 bases between V and J, which are trimmed by 5 bases and 5 bases respectively. Using the deep immunoSEQ assay, TCR CDR3 regions were amplified from genomic DNA by multiplex PCR. Genomic DNA extracted from each cell subset was distributed evenly over all wells of several immunoSEQ 96-well plates, and each plate served as one replicate. Each replicate PCR for sorted subsets received about 200 ng genomic DNA, equal to 30,000 or so T cell genomes. Purified libraries were measured with a Qubit 3.0 fluorometer, size-checked on a Bioanalyzer 2100, and measured again with the KAPA Library Quantification kit. A separate single-read 150-cycle Illumina NextSeq 550 flow cell was used to sequence each immunoSEQ 96-well plate. Under the source paper's analysis protocol: Because the immunoSEQ output included only junctional sequences and no quality scores, the filtering could not be the same as the filtering used for full-length reads. Sequences were annotated with PyIR, a Python wrapper for IgBLAST v1.9, and V/J genes and CDR3 were assigned using IMGT germline references. Reads were removed for weak V/J assignments (E-value above 1e-6), missing CDR3, stop codons, out-of-frame junctions, or ambiguous translated residues. A V3J clonotype was defined by an identical inferred V gene, J gene, and CDR3 amino acid sequence. Percentage overlap between repertoires was computed as shared unique clonotypes divided by the size of the smaller repertoire. RTK rarefaction, the Chao1 estimator, and Recon v2.1 estimates of unobserved clonotypes were used to assess repertoire richness. Generation probabilities for all TCRbeta clonotypes obtained by the gDNA method from a handful of donors were computed using OLGA. TCRdb provides this immuneACCESS table in a form limited to in-frame rearrangements. Some clones are lacking; in checked studies, under half of them reflect an unresolved V gene, and why the rest are absent is not known. V, J and clone size were drawn from that table, and D and trimming were deduced from the DNA. For this sample there are over a million clones; around 95% appear just once. The ten largest account for roughly 1.2% of the sample.

The clonotype originates from a man younger than 45 in good health. Input material: naive CD4+ T cells sorted from blood. The meaning of the sample's cell subset or site label: CD45RA+ positively selected. Rearrangement joined TRBV6-5 to TRBJ2-1, with no confidently assigned D gene. The CDR3 protein is CASSQNNEQFF. The DNA sequence is as follows: TGTGCCAGCAGTCAAAACAATGAGCAGTTCTTC.